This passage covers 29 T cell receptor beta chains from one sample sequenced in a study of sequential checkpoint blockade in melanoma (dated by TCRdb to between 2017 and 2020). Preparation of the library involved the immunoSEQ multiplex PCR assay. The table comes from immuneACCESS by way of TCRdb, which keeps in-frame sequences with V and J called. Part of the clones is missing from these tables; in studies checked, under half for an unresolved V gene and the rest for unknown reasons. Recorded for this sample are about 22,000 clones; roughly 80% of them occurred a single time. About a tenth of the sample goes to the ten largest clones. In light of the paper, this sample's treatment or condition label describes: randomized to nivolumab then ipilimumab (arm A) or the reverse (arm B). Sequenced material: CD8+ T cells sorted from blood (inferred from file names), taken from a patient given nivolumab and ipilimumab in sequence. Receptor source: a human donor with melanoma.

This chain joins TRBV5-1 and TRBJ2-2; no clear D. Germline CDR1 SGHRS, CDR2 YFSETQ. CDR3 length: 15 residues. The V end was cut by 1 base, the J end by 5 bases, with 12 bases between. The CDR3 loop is CASSLYPGHTGELFF. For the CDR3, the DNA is TGCGCCAGCAGCTTGTATCCGGGTCATACCGGGGAGCTGTTTTTT.

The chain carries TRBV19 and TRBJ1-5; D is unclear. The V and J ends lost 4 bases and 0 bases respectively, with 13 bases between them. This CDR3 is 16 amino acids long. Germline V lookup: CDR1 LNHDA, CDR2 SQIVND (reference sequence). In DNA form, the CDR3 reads TGTGCCAGTAGTAGTGAGGGAGATTATAGCAATCAGCCCCAGCATTTT. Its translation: CASSSEGDYSNQPQHF. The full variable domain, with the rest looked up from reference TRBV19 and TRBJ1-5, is DGGITQSPKYLFRKEGQNVTLSCEQNLNHDAMYWYRQDPGQGLRLIYYSQIVNDFQKGDIAEGYSVSREKKESFPLTVTSAQKNPTAFYLCASSSEGDYSNQPQHFGDGTRLSIL.

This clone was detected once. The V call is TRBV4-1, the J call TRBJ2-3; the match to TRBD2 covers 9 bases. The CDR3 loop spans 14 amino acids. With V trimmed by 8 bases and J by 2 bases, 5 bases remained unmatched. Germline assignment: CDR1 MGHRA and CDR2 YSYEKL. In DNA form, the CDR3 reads TGCGCCAGCCAAGGCGGGGGGGCCACAGATACGCAGTATTTT. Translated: CASQGGGATDTQYF.

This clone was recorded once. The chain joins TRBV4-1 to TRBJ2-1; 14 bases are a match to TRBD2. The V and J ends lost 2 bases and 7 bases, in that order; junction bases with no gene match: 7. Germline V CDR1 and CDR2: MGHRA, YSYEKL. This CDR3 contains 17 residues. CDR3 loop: CASSQSFGLAGGNEQFF. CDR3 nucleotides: TGCGCCAGCAGCCAATCATTCGGACTAGCGGGAGGAAATGAGCAGTTCTTC.

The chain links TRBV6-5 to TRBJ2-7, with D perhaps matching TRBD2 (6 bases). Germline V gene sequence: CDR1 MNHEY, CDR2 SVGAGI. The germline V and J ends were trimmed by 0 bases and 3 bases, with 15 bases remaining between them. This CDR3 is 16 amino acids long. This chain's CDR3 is CASSYSGGEMFYEQYF. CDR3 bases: TGTGCCAGCAGTTACTCCGGGGGTGAGATGTTCTACGAGCAGTACTTC.

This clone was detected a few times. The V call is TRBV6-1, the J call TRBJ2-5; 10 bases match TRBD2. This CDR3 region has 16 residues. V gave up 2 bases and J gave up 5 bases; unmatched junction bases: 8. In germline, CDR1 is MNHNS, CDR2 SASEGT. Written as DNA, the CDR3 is TGTGCCAGCAGTGAACCCCTAGCGGGAGTGGAGGAGACCCAGTACTTC. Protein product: CASSEPLAGVEETQYF.

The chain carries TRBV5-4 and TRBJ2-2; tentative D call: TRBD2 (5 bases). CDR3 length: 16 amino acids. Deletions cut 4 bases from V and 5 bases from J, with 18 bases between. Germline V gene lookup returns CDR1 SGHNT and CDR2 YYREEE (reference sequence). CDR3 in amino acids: CASSAPGRTLTGELFF. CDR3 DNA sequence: TGTGCCAGCAGCGCGCCAGGACGGACTCTTACCGGGGAGCTGTTTTTT. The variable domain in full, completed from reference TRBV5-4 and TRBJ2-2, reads ETGVTQSPTHLIKTRGQQVTLRCSSQSGHNTVSWYQQALGQGPQFIFQYYREEENGRGNFPPRFSGLQFPNYSSELNVNALELDDSALYLCASSAPGRTLTGELFFGEGSRLTVL.

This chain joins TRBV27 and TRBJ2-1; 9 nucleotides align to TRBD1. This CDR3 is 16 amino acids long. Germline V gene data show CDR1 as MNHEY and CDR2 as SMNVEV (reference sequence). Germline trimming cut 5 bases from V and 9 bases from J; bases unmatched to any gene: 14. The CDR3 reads CASSIRTGQGPSEQFF. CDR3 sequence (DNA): TGTGCCAGCAGTATCAGGACGGGACAGGGTCCCAGTGAGCAGTTCTTC.

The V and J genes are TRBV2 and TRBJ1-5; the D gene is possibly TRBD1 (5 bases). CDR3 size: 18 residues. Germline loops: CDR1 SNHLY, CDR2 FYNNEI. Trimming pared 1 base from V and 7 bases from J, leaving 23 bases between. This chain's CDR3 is CASSEVGRVKVGGQPQHF. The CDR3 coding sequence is TGTGCCAGCAGTGAAGTCGGCAGGGTGAAGGTGGGAGGGCAGCCCCAGCATTTT.

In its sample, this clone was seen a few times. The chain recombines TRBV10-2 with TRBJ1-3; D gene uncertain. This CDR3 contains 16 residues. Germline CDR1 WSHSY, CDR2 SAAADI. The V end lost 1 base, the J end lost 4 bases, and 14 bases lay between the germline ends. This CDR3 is CASSEYGQLPGNTIYF. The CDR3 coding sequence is TGCGCCAGCAGTGAGTATGGGCAGCTTCCAGGAAACACCATATATTTT.

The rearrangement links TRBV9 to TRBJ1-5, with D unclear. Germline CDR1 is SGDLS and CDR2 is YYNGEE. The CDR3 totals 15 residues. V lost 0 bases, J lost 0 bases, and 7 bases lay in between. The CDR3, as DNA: TGTGCCAGCAGCGTAGGGTCGGTTAGCAATCAGCCCCAGCATTTT. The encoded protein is CASSVGSVSNQPQHF.

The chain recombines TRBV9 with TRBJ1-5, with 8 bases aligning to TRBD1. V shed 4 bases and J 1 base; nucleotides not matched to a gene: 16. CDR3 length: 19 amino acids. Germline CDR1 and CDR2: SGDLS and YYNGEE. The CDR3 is CASSSSGGDRLASNQPQHF. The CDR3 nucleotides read TGTGCCAGCAGCTCGAGTGGAGGGGACAGGCTGGCGAGCAATCAGCCCCAGCATTTT. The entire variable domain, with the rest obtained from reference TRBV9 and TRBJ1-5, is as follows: DSGVTQTPKHLITATGQRVTLRCSPRSGDLSVYWYQQSLDQGLQFLIQYYNGEERAKGNILERFSAQQFPDLHSELNLSSLELGDSALYFCASSSSGGDRLASNQPQHFGDGTRLSIL.

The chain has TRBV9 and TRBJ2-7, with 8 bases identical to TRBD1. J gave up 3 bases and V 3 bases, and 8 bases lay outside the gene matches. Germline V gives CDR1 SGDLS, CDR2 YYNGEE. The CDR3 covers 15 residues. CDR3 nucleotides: TGTGCCAGCAGCGGAACGGGACAGGAGTACTACGAGCAGTACTTC. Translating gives CASSGTGQEYYEQYF.

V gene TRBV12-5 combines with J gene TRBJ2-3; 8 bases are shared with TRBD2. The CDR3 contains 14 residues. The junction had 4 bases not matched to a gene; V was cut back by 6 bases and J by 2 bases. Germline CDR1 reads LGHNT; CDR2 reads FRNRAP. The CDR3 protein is CASGSGSITDTQYF. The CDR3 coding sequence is TGTGCTAGTGGGAGCGGGAGTATCACAGATACGCAGTATTTT.

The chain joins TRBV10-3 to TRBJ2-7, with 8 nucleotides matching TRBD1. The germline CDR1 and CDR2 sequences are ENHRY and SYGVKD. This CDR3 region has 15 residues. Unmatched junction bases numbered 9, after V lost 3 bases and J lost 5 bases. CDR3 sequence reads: CAISEAGTGDHEQYF. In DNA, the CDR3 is TGTGCCATCAGTGAAGCCGGGACAGGTGACCACGAGCAGTACTTC.

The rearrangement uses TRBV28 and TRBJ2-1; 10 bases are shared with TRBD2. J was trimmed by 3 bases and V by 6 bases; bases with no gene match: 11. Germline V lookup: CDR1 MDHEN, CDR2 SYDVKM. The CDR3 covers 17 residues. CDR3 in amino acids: CASSPSASGSFYNEQFF. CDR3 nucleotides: TGTGCCAGCAGCCCTTCAGCTAGCGGGAGTTTCTACAATGAGCAGTTCTTC. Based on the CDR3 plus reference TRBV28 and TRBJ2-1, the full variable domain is DVKVTQSSRYLVKRTGEKVFLECVQDMDHENMFWYRQDPGLGLRLIYFSYDVKMKEKGDIPEGYSVSREKKERFSLILESASTNQTSMYLCASSPSASGSFYNEQFFGPGTRLTVL.

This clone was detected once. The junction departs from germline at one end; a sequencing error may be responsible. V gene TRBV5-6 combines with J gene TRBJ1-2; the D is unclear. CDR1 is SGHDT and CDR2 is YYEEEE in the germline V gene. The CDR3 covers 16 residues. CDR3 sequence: CASSLALAGSKYGYTF. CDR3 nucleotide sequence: TGTGCCAGCAGCTTGGCACTGGCAGGATCTAAATATGGCTACACCTTC.

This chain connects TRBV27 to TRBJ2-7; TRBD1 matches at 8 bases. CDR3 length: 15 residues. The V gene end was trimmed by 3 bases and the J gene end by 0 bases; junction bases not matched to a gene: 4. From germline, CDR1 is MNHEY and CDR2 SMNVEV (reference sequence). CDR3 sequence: CASSLADRVSYEQYF. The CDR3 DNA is TGTGCCAGCAGTTTGGCGGACAGGGTCTCCTACGAGCAGTACTTC.

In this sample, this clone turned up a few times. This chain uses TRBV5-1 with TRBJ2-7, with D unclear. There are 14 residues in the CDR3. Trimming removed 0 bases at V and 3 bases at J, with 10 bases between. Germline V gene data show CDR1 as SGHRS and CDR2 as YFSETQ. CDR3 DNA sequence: TGCGCCAGCAGCTTGGATCAGGCAGGCTACGAGCAGTACTTC. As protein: CASSLDQAGYEQYF. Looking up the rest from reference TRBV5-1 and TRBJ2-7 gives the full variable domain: KAGVTQTPRYLIKTRGQQVTLSCSPISGHRSVSWYQQTPGQGLQFLFEYFSETQRNKGNFPGRFSGRQFSNSRSEMNVSTLELGDSALYLCASSLDQAGYEQYFGPGTRLTVT.

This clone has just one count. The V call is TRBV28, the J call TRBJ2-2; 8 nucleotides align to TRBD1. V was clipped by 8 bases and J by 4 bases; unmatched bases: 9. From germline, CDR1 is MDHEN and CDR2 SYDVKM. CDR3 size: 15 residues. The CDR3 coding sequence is TGTGCCAGCCTCCCTGGACAGGGTACCACCGGGGAGCTGTTTTTT. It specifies CASLPGQGTTGELFF.

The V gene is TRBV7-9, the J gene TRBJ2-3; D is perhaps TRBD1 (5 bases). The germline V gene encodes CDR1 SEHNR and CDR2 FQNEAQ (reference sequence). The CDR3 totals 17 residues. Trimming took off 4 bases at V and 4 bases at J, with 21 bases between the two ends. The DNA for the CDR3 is TGTGCCAGCAGCTCGACAGTGGACATTTGGGCCCCAGATACGCAGTATTTT. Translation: CASSSTVDIWAPDTQYF. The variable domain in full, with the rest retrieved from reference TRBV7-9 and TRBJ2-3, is DTGVSQNPRHKITKRGQNVTFRCDPISEHNRLYWYRQTLGQGPEFLTYFQNEAQLEKSRLLSDRFSAERPKGSFSTLEIQRTEQGDSAMYLCASSSTVDIWAPDTQYFGPGTRLTVL.

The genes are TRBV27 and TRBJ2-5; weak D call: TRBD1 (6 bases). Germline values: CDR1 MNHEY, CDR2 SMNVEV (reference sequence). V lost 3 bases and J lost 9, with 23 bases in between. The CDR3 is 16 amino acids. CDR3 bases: TGTGCCAGCAGTTTTCTTACTCCGGGACACCTGACATCCCAGTACTTC. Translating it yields CASSFLTPGHLTSQYF.

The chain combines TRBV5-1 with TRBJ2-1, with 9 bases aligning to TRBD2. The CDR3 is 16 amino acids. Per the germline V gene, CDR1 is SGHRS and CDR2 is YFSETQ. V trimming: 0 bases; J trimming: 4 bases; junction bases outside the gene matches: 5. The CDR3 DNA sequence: TGCGCCAGCAGCTTGGCTGGTAGCGGGAGATACAATGAGCAGTTCTTC. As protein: CASSLAGSGRYNEQFF.

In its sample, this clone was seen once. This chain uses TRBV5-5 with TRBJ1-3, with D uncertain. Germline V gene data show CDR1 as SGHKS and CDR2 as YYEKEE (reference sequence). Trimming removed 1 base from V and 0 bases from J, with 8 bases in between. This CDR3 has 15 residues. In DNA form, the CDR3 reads TGTGCCAGCAGCTTGCACCCGAGCTCTGGAAACACCATATATTTT. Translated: CASSLHPSSGNTIYF.

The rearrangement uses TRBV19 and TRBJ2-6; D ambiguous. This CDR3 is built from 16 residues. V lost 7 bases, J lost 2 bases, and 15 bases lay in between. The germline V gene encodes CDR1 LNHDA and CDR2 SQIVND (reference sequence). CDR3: CASKSFEETGANVLTF. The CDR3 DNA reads TGTGCCAGTAAATCCTTCGAGGAGACTGGGGCCAACGTCCTGACTTTC.

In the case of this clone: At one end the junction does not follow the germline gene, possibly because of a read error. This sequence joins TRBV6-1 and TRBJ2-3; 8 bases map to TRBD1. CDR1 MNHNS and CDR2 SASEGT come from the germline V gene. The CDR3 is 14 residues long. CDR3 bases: TGCCAGGGGGCTAGCGATATTTGGACAGATACGCAGTATTTT. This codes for CQGASDIWTDTQYF.

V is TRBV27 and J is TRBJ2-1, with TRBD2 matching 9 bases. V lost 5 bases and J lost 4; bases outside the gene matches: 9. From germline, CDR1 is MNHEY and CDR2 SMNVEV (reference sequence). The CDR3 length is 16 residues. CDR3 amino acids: CASSLRLAALYNEQFF. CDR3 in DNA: TGTGCCAGCAGTCTACGACTAGCGGCCCTTTACAATGAGCAGTTCTTC.

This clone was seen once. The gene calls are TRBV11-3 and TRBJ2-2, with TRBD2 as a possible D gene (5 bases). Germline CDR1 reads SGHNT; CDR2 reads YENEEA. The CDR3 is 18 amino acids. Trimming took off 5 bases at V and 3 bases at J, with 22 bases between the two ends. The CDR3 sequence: CASSHLPPSQSYTGELFF. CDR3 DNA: TGTGCCAGCAGCCACCTCCCCCCTAGCCAAAGTTACACCGGGGAGCTGTTTTTT.

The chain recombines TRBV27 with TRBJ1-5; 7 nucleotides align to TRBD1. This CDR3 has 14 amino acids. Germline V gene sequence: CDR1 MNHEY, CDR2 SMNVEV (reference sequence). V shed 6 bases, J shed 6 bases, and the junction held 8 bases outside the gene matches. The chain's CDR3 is CASRHRGLGQPQHF. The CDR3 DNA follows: TGTGCCAGCAGACACAGGGGATTGGGTCAGCCCCAGCATTTT.